Following are 16 T cell receptor beta chains from one sample sequenced in a study of shared T cell receptors in the human thymus. Data came from immunoSEQ multiplex PCR; TCRdb stores just in-frame clones and leaves some out. This sample has some 660,000 clones, with around 87% found just once. Separately, the same data were catalogued under a study of human thymus T cells.

Sequenced: thymocytes. These receptors came from a boy under three years old with a congenital heart defect.

The chain combines TRBV14 with TRBJ2-3; possibly TRBD2 for D (6 bases). The V gene lost 0 bases and the J gene lost 3 bases, with 13 bases spanning the gap. CDR1 is SGHDN and CDR2 is FVKESK in the germline V gene. The CDR3 contains 16 residues. The CDR3 loop reads CASSQDRSGRTDTQYF. CDR3 nucleotide sequence: TGTGCCAGCAGCCAAGATCGGTCAGGGAGGACAGATACGCAGTATTTT.

The gene calls are TRBV11-2 and TRBJ2-1, with 11 positions matching TRBD1. Germline V gives CDR1 SGHAT, CDR2 FQNNGV. V lost 5 bases and J lost 3; bases outside the gene matches: 6. The CDR3 is 16 amino acids. The CDR3 reads CASSRGGTGGYNEQFF. In DNA form, the CDR3 reads TGTGCCAGCAGCCGGGGCGGGACAGGGGGCTACAATGAGCAGTTCTTC.

This chain links TRBV27 with TRBJ1-1, with a possible D match to TRBD1 (5 bases). V was pared by 6 bases and J by 11 bases, with 22 bases between. Germline V gene data show CDR1 as MNHEY and CDR2 as SMNVEV (reference sequence). The CDR3 runs 14 residues. The CDR3 coding sequence is TGTGCCAGCAGCCTTCACGGGGGTCAACAGAACGCTTTCTTT. This gives the protein CASSLHGGQQNAFF.

The chain carries TRBV5-6 and TRBJ1-2; D perhaps matches TRBD1 (5 bases). The CDR3 has 15 amino acids. Trimming stripped 0 bases from V and 6 bases from J, with 15 bases between. Germline-derived CDR1 and CDR2 are SGHDT and YYEEEE. The CDR3 loop reads CASSLGGRVGDGYTF. CDR3 nucleotide sequence: TGTGCCAGCAGCTTGGGGGGCAGGGTAGGCGATGGCTACACCTTC.

The V gene is TRBV11-2, the J gene TRBJ1-2; D gene uncertain. The CDR3 extends over 15 amino acids. The germline V and J ends were trimmed by 4 bases and 4 bases, with 16 bases remaining between them. Germline CDR1 reads SGHAT; CDR2 reads FQNNGV. The CDR3: CASSSPNGGIYGYTF. CDR3 nucleotide sequence: TGTGCCAGCAGCTCCCCGAACGGCGGCATCTATGGCTACACCTTC.

CDR3 nucleotides: TGTGCCAGCAGCTTGGACAGGGCGGCTCACGAGCAGTACTTC. It translates to CASSLDRAAHEQYF. The chain uses TRBV7-2 and TRBJ2-7; 8 nucleotides align to TRBD1. The CDR3 spans 14 residues. The trim removed 3 bases at V and 5 bases at J, leaving 6 bases unmatched. CDR1 SGHTA and CDR2 FQGNSA come from the germline V gene.

The V call is TRBV7-2, the J call TRBJ2-5, with 7 bases aligning to TRBD2. J lost 5 bases, V lost 2 bases, and 8 bases had no gene match. CDR3 length: 15 amino acids. Germline V gene lookup returns CDR1 SGHTA and CDR2 FQGNSA. This chain's CDR3 is CASSLLSGTGETQYF. Here the CDR3 DNA reads TGTGCCAGCAGCTTATTAAGCGGGACCGGTGAGACCCAGTACTTC. The variable domain in full, completed from reference TRBV7-2 and TRBJ2-5, reads GAGVSQSPSNKVTEKGKDVELRCDPISGHTALYWYRQSLGQGLEFLIYFQGNSAPDKSGLPSDRFSAERTGGSVSTLTIQRTQQEDSAVYLCASSLLSGTGETQYFGPGTRLLVL.

The chain carries TRBV5-6 and TRBJ1-1; D is perhaps TRBD1 (5 bases). Germline V lookup: CDR1 SGHDT, CDR2 YYEEEE. Trimming removed 0 bases at V and 4 bases at J, with 19 bases between. The CDR3 consists of 17 residues. The CDR3 protein is CASSLATLPQESTEAFF. The CDR3 coding sequence is TGTGCCAGCAGCTTGGCCACGCTCCCACAGGAGAGCACTGAAGCTTTCTTT.

The rearrangement links TRBV7-9 to TRBJ2-1; D is unclear. The length of the CDR3 is 15 residues. V lost 6 bases, J lost 2 bases, and 14 bases lay in between. Germline CDR1 SEHNR, CDR2 FQNEAQ (reference sequence). CDR3 in DNA: TGTGCCAGCAGGGCTCCGGGTTCCACCTACAATGAGCAGTTCTTC. Translated, it gives CASRAPGSTYNEQFF.

This clone has just a few counts. The chain uses TRBV19 and TRBJ2-7; weak D call: TRBD2 (6 bases). V was shortened by 2 bases and J by 5 bases, with 13 bases between the two germline ends. The CDR3 runs to 14 residues. The germline V gene encodes CDR1 LNHDA and CDR2 SQIVND (reference sequence). This CDR3 is CASSIRWEEDEQYF. Written as DNA, the CDR3 is TGTGCCAGTAGTATAAGGTGGGAGGAGGACGAGCAGTACTTC.

V is TRBV14 and J is TRBJ2-1; 12 bases fit TRBD2. The CDR3 loop spans 16 amino acids. Looked up from germline, CDR1 is SGHDN and CDR2 is FVKESK. J lost 7 bases, V lost 3 bases, and 7 bases had no gene match. The CDR3 here is CASSHGLAGRRNEQFF. The CDR3 bases are TGTGCCAGCAGCCACGGACTAGCGGGACGTCGGAATGAGCAGTTCTTC.

The V gene is TRBV19, the J gene TRBJ1-1; D gene ambiguous. CDR1 and CDR2 (germline): LNHDA, SQIVND (reference sequence). The CDR3 sequence is 13 residues long. V lost 7 bases and J lost 7, with 16 bases in between. For the CDR3, the DNA is TGTGCCAGTATCTCCGGCGGGCCTATTGAAGCTTTCTTT. Encoded protein: CASISGGPIEAFF.

The chain joins TRBV25-1 to TRBJ2-2; 9 nucleotides line up with TRBD1. The ends lost 2 bases at V and 6 bases at J; junction bases unmatched: 7. The CDR3 is made up of 16 amino acids. The germline V gene has CDR1 MGHDK and CDR2 SYGVNS. CDR3 loop: CASSEAGQGISGELFF. Here the CDR3 DNA reads TGTGCCAGCAGTGAAGCGGGACAGGGTATCTCCGGGGAGCTGTTTTTT.

The chain's CDR3 is CASSPPGSYGYTF. In DNA, the CDR3 is TGTGCCAGCAGCCCACCCGGGAGCTATGGCTACACCTTC. This rearrangement joins TRBV14 to TRBJ1-2; no firm D call. Germline V gene lookup returns CDR1 SGHDN and CDR2 FVKESK. The V end was cut by 4 bases, the J end by 4 bases, with 10 bases between. The CDR3 contains 13 residues.

The V gene is TRBV30, the J gene TRBJ2-1; the D is unclear. This CDR3 comprises 12 residues. V gave up 1 base and J gave up 5 bases, with 6 bases separating them. Germline V CDR1 and CDR2: GTSNPN, SVGIG (reference sequence). The CDR3 protein is CAWSEPNNEQFF. DNA for the CDR3: TGTGCCTGGAGTGAGCCTAACAATGAGCAGTTCTTC.

The chain is built from TRBV7-8 and TRBJ1-5; D is ambiguous. The CDR3 covers 19 residues. V gave up 4 bases and J gave up 0 bases, with 22 bases separating them. Per the germline V gene, CDR1 is SGHVS and CDR2 is FQNEAQ. CDR3 amino acids: CASSSAMTTHLYSNQPQHF. DNA for the CDR3: TGTGCCAGCAGCTCAGCGATGACAACTCATTTGTATAGCAATCAGCCCCAGCATTTT.